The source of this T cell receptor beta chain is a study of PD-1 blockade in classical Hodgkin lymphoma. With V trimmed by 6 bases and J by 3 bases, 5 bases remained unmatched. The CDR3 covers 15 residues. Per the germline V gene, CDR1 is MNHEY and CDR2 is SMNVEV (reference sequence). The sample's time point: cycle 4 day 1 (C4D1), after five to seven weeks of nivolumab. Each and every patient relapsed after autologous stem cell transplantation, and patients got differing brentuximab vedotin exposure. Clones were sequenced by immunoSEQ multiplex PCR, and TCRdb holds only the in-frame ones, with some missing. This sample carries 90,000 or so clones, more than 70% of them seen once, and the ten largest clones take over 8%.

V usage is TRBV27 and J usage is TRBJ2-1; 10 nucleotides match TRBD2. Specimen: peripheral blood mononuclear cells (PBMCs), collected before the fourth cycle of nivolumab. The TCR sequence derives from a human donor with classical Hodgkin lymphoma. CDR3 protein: CASSLAGAGYNEQFF. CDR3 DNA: TGTGCCAGCAGCCTAGCGGGAGCAGGCTACAATGAGCAGTTCTTC.